Detailed here is one TCR beta chain. The data were obtained in a study of Ad26.COV2.S vaccination and SARS-CoV-2 variants. The repertoire was sequenced with immunoSEQ multiplex PCR; TCRdb's copy has only in-frame clones and lacks some. The sample carries 440,000 or so clones, 90% recorded once. Treatment described: over 15 received Ad26.COV2.S at low or high dose, single or two shots; several received placebo; per-sample allocation not given. Specimen acquisition occurred on day 63 following the initial vaccine or placebo injection. Sequencing used peripheral blood, obtained in a trial of Ad26.COV2.S vaccine versus placebo. The receptor was derived from a person aged 18 to 59 who received the Ad26.COV2.S COVID-19 vaccine or a placebo.

CDR3: CASSTFSEYNEQFF. The DNA for the CDR3 is TGTGCCAGCTCAACCTTTTCCGAATACAATGAGCAGTTCTTC. The chain combines TRBV18 with TRBJ2-1; D remains ambiguous. Germline V gene data show CDR1 as KGHSH and CDR2 as LQKENI. CDR3 length equals 14 residues. Trimming stripped 5 bases from V and 4 bases from J, with 12 bases between.